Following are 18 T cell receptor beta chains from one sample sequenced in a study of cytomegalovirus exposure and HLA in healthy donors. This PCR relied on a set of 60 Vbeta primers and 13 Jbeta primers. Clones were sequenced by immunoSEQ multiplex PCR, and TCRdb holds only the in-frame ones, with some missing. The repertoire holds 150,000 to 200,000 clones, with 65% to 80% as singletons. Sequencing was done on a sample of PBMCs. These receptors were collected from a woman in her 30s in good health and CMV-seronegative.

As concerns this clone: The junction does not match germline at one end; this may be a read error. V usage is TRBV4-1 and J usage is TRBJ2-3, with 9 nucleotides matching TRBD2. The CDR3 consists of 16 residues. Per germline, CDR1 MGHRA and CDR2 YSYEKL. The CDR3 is CAGSQEGRGGVDTQYF. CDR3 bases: TGCGCCGGCAGCCAAGAAGGGCGGGGGGGCGTAGATACGCAGTATTTT.

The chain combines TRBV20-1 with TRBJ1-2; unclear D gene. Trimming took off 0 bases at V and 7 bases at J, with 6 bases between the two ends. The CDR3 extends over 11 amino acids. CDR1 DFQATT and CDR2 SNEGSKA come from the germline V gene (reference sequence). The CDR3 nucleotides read TGCAGTGCTAGAGATCGGGTTGGCTACACCTTC. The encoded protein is CSARDRVGYTF.

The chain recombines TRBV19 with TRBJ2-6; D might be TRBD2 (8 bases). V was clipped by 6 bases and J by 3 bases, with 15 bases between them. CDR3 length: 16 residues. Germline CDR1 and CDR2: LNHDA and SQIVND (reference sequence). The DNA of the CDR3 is TGTGCCAGTAGATCGCGGGGGGACAGTGGGGCCAACGTCCTGACTTTC. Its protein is CASRSRGDSGANVLTF.

CDR3 protein: CASSPLAGSNNEQFF. The CDR3 DNA follows: TGCGCCAGCAGCCCCCTAGCGGGGAGCAACAATGAGCAGTTCTTC. The V gene is TRBV5-1, the J gene TRBJ2-1; 9 bases are a match to TRBD2. The CDR3 runs 15 residues. V lost 4 bases and J lost 5; bases outside the gene matches: 7. Germline-derived CDR1 and CDR2 are SGHRS and YFSETQ.

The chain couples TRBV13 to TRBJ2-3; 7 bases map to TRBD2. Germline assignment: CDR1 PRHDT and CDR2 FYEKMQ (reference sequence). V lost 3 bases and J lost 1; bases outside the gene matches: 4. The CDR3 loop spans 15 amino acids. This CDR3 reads CASSFPSGGTDTQYF. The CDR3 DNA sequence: TGTGCCAGCAGCTTTCCTAGCGGAGGCACAGATACGCAGTATTTT.

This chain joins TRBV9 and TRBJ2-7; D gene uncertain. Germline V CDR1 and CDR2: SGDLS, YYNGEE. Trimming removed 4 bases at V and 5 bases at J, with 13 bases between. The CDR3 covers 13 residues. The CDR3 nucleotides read TGTGCCAGCAGCTCTTGGAATGAGGACGAGCAGTACTTC. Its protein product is CASSSWNEDEQYF.

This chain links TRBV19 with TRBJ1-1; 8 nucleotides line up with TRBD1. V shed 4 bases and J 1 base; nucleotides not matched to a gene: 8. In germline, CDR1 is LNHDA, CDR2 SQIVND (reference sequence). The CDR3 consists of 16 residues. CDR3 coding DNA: TGTGCCAGTAGTAGGGGCAGGGGGCTAACGAACACTGAAGCTTTCTTT. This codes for CASSRGRGLTNTEAFF.

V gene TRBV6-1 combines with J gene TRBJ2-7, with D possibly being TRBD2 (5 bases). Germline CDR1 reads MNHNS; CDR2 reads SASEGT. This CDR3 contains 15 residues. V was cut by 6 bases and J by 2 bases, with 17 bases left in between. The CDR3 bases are TGTGCCAGCAGGCCAGCCGGAGCGGTAACCTACGAGCAGTACTTC. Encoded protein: CASRPAGAVTYEQYF.

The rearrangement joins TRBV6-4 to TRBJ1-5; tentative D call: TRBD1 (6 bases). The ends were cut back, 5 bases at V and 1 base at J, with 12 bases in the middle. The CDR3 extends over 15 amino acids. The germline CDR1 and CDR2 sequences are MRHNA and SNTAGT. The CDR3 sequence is CASSPDRTSNQPQHF. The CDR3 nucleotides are TGTGCCAGCAGTCCCGACAGGACCAGCAATCAGCCCCAGCATTTT.

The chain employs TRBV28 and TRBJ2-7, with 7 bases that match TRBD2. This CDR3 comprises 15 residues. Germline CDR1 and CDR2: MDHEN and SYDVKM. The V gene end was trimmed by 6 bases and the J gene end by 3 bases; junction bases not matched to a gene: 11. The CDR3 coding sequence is TGTGCCAGCAGCCCGCACTTGGCGGGGGTCTACGAGCAGTACTTC. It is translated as CASSPHLAGVYEQYF.

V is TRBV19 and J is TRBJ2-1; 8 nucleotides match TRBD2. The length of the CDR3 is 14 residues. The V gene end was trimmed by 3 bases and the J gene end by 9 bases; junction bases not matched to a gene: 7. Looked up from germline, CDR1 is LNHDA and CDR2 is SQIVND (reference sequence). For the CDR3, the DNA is TGTGCCAGTAGTATCGGACTAGCTTCGGGTGAGCAGTTCTTC. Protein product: CASSIGLASGEQFF.

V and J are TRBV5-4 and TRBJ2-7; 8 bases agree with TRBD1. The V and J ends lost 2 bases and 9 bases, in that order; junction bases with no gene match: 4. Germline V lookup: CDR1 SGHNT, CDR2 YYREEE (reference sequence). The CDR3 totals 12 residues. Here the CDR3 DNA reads TGTGCCAGCAGCTTAGTACAGGGGGGGCAGTACTTC. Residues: CASSLVQGGQYF.

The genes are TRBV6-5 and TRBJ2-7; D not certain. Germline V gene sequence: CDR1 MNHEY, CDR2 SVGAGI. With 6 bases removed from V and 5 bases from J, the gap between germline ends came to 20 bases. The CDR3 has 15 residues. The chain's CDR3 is CASREKTFEAHEQYF. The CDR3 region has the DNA TGTGCCAGCAGAGAGAAGACTTTTGAAGCCCACGAGCAGTACTTC.

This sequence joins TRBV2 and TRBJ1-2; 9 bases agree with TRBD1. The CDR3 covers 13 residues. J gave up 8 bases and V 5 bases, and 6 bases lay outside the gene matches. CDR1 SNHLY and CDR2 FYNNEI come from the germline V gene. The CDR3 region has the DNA TGTGCCAGCAGTCGGGGACAGGGACACGGCTACACCTTC. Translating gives CASSRGQGHGYTF. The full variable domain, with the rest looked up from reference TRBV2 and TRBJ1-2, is EPEVTQTPSHQVTQMGQEVILRCVPISNHLYFYWYRQILGQKVEFLVSFYNNEISEKSEIFDDQFSVERPDGSNFTLKIRSTKLEDSAMYFCASSRGQGHGYTFGSGTRLTVV.

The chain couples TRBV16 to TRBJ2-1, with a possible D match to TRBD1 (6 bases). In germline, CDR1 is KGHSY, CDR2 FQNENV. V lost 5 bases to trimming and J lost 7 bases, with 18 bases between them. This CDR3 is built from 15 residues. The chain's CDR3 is CASSYRVLNRNEQFF. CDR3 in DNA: TGTGCCAGCAGCTACAGGGTGTTGAACAGGAATGAGCAGTTCTTC.

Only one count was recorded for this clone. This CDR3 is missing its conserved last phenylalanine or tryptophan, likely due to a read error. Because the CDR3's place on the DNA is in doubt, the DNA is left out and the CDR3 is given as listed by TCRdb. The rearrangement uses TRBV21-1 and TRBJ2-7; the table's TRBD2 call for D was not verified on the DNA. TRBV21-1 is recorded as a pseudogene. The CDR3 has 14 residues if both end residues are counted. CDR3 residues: CASSKEKRAGGHLD.

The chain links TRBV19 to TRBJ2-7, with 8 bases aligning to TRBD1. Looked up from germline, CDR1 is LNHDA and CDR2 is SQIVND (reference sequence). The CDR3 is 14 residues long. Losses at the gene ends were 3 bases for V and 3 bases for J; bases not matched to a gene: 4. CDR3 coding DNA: TGTGCCAGTAGTATGGGAACAGGGGGCTACGAGCAGTACTTC. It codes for CASSMGTGGYEQYF.

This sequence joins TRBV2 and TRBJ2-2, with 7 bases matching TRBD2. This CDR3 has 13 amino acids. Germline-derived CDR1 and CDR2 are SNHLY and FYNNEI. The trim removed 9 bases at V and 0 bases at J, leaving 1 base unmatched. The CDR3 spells CARSGANTGELFF. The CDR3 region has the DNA TGTGCCAGGAGCGGGGCGAACACCGGGGAGCTGTTTTTT.